The table lists the clone carrying this T cell receptor beta chain with many counts. This entry belongs to a study of low-dose radiotherapy and immunotherapy resistance in tumors. On the study more broadly: The schedule for Cohort 2 used 1 Gy per fraction every two weeks, which added up to 13 Gy over 26 weeks.

The time point was: before trial treatment. CDR1 and CDR2 from the germline V gene are LGHNA and YSLEER. The CDR3 covers 16 residues. The germline V and J ends were trimmed by 0 bases and 0 bases, with 9 bases remaining between them. TRAV and TRBV primers primed cDNA for both TCRalpha and TCRbeta. The authors ran around 18 PCR cycles to amplify TCRs with a constant-region primer and V-primer adapter. Via MiXCR, TCRdb re-called the reads, giving one row per CDR3 protein. The table lists approximately 90,000 distinct CDR3 sequences, 9.4% of them singletons, with roughly 1% in the top ten. V and J are TRBV4-3 and TRBJ1-3; weak D call: TRBD1 (6 bases). The sequencing used PBMCs, collected before treatment. The sequence derives from a male donor with prostate cancer. The CDR3 reads CASSQDRTVSGNTIYF. The CDR3 nucleotides are TGCGCCAGCAGCCAAGATCGGACAGTCTCTGGAAACACCATATATTTT.